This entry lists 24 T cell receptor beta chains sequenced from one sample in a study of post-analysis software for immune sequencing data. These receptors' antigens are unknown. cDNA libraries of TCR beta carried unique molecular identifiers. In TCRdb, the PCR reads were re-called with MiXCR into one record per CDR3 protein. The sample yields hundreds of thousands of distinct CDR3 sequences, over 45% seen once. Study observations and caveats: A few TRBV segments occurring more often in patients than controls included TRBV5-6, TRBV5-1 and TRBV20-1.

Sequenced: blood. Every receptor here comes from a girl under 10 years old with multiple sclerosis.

Here the CDR3 reads CASGPGQGTTDTQYF. The CDR3 nucleotides are TGTGCCAGCGGCCCAGGACAGGGGACTACAGATACGCAGTATTTT. V and J are TRBV7-3 and TRBJ2-3, with 9 bases fitting TRBD1. The CDR3 sequence is 15 residues long. Germline loops: CDR1 SGHTA, CDR2 FQGTGA. V dropped 8 bases and J dropped 3; count of bases not matched to a gene: 9.

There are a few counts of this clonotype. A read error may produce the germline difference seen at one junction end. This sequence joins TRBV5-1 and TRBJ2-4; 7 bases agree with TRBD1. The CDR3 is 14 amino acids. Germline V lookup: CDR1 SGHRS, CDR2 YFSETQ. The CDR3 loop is CASSVGQVKSIQYF. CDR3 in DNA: TGCGCCAGCAGCGTCGGACAGGTCAAAAGCATTCAGTACTTC.

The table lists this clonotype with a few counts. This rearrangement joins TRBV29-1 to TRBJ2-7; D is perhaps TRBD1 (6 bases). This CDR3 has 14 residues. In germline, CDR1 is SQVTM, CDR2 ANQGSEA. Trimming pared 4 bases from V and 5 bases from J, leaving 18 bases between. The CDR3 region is CSVVLAGALDEQYF. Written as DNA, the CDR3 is TGCAGCGTTGTACTGGCAGGGGCCTTGGACGAGCAGTACTTC.

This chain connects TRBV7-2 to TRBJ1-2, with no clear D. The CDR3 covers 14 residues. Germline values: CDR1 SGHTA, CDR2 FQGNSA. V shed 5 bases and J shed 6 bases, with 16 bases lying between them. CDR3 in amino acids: CASSAGGVRNGYTF. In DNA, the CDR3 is TGTGCCAGCAGCGCCGGTGGGGTACGGAATGGCTACACCTTC. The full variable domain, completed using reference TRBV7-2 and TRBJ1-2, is GAGVSQSPSNKVTEKGKDVELRCDPISGHTALYWYRQSLGQGLEFLIYFQGNSAPDKSGLPSDRFSAERTGGSVSTLTIQRTQQEDSAVYLCASSAGGVRNGYTFGSGTRLTVV.

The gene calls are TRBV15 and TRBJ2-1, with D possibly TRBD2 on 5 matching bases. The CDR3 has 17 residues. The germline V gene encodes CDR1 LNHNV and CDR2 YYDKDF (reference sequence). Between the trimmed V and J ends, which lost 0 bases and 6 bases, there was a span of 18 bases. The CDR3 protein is CATSRDPGQRRRNEQFF. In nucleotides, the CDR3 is TGTGCCACCAGCAGAGACCCCGGCCAGCGGCGCCGCAATGAGCAGTTCTTC. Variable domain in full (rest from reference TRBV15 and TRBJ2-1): DAMVIQNPRYQVTQFGKPVTLSCSQTLNHNVMYWYQQKSSQAPKLLFHYYDKDFNNEADTPDNFQSRRPNTSFCFLDIRSPGLGDTAMYLCATSRDPGQRRRNEQFFGPGTRLTVL.

The CDR3 loop reads CASSPSLTRQKNTEAFF. The CDR3 DNA sequence: TGTGCCAGCAGCCCATCCCTTACTCGACAGAAGAACACTGAAGCTTTCTTT. The V and J genes are TRBV7-9 and TRBJ1-1; maybe TRBD1 (5 bases). CDR3 length equals 17 residues. Germline V gene lookup returns CDR1 SEHNR and CDR2 FQNEAQ (reference sequence). V was cut by 5 bases and J by 1 base, with 20 bases left in between.

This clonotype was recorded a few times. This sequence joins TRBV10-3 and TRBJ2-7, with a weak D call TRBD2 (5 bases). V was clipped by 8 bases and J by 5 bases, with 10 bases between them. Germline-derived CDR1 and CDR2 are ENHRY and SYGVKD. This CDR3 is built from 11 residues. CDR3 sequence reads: CAIRGEDEQYF. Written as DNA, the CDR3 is TGTGCCATCCGGGGTGAGGACGAGCAGTACTTC.

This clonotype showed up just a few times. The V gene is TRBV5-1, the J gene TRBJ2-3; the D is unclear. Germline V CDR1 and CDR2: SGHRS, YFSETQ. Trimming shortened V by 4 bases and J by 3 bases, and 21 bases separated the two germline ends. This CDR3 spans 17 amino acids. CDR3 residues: CASSPGVESRGTDTQYF. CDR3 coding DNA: TGCGCCAGCAGCCCCGGTGTCGAGTCGCGTGGGACAGATACGCAGTATTTT. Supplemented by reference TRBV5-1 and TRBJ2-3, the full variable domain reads KAGVTQTPRYLIKTRGQQVTLSCSPISGHRSVSWYQQTPGQGLQFLFEYFSETQRNKGNFPGRFSGRQFSNSRSEMNVSTLELGDSALYLCASSPGVESRGTDTQYFGPGTRLTVL.

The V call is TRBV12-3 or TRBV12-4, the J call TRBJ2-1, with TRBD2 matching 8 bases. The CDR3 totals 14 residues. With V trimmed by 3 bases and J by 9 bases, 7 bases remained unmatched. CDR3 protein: CASSFRTGGTEQFF. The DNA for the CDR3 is TGTGCCAGCAGTTTTAGAACGGGAGGGACTGAGCAGTTCTTC.

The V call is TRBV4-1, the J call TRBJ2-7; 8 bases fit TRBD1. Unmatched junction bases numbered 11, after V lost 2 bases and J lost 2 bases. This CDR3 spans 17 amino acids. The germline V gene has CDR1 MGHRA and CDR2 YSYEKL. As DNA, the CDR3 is TGCGCCAGCAGCCAACTGGCCAGCAGGGGGCCTACCTACGAGCAGTACTTC. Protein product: CASSQLASRGPTYEQYF.

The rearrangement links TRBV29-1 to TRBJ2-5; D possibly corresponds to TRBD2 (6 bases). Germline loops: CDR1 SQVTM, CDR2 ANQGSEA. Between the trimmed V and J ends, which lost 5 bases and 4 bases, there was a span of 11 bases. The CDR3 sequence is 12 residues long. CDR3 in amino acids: CSVPGARETQYF. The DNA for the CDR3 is TGCAGCGTTCCGGGAGCCAGAGAGACCCAGTACTTC. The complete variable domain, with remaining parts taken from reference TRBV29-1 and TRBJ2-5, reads SAVISQKPSRDICQRGTSLTIQCQVDSQVTMMFWYRQQPGQSLTLIATANQGSEATYESGFVIDKFPISRPNLTFSTLTVSNMSPEDSSIYLCSVPGARETQYFGPGTRLLVL.

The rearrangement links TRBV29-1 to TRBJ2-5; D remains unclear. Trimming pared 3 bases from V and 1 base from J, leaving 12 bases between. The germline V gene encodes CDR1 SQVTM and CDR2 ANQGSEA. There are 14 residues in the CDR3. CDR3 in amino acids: CSVDRTTTQETQYF. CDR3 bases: TGCAGCGTTGACAGAACAACTACCCAAGAGACCCAGTACTTC. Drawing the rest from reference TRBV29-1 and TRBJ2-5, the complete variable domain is SAVISQKPSRDICQRGTSLTIQCQVDSQVTMMFWYRQQPGQSLTLIATANQGSEATYESGFVIDKFPISRPNLTFSTLTVSNMSPEDSSIYLCSVDRTTTQETQYFGPGTRLLVL.

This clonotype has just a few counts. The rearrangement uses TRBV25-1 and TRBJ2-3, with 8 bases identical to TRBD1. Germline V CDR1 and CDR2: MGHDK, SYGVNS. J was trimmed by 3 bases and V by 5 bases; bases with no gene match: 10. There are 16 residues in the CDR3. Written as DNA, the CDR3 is TGTGCCAGCAGTATTACACCAGGGGGCCGGACAGATACGCAGTATTTT. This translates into CASSITPGGRTDTQYF.

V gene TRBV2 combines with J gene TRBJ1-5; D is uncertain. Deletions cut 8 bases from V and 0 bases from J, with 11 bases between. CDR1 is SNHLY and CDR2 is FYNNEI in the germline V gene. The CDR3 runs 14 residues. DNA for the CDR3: TGTGCCAGCGGCACCTGGGATAGCAATCAGCCCCAGCATTTT. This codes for CASGTWDSNQPQHF.

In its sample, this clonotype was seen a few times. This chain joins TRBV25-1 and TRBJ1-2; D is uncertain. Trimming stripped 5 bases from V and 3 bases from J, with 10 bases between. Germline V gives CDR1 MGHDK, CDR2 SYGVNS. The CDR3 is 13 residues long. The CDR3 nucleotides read TGTGCCAGCAGTTTGGACGTGGACTATGGCTACACCTTC. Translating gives CASSLDVDYGYTF.

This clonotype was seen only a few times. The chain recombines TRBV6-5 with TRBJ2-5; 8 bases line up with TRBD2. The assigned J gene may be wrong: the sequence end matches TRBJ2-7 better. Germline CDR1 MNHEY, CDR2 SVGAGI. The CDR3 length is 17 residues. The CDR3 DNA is TGTGCCAGCAGTTACTCCCTTAGCGGGATTGGGTCCTACGAGCAGTACTTC. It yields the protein CASSYSLSGIGSYEQYF.

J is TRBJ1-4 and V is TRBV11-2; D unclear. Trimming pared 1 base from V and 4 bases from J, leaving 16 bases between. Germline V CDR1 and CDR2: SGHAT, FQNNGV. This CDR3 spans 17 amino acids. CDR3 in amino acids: CASSLGPRRAINEKLFF. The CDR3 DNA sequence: TGTGCCAGCAGCTTAGGGCCACGCCGGGCCATTAATGAAAAACTGTTTTTT. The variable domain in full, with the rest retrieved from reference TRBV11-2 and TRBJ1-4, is EAGVAQSPRYKIIEKRQSVAFWCNPISGHATLYWYQQILGQGPKLLIQFQNNGVVDDSQLPKDRFSAERLKGVDSTLKIQPAKLEDSAVYLCASSLGPRRAINEKLFFGSGTQLSVL.

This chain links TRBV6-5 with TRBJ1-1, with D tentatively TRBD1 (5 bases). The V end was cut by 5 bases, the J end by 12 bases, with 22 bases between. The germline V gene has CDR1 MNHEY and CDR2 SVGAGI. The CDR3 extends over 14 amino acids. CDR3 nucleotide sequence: TGTGCCAGCAGTGGTCCGGGACGGCCTGTTGGGCCTTTCTTT. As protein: CASSGPGRPVGPFF.

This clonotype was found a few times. CDR3 loop: CATSAGHTLSGANVLTF. CDR3 in DNA: TGTGCCACCAGTGCGGGACACACGCTATCTGGGGCCAACGTCCTGACTTTC. The rearrangement joins TRBV24-1 to TRBJ2-6; a weak D match, TRBD1 (6 bases). Trimming cost V 5 bases and J 1 base, with 14 bases left between them. The germline CDR1 and CDR2 sequences are KGHDR and SFDVKD. The CDR3 is 17 residues long.

The CDR3 DNA reads TGTGCCACCAGCAGCAGAGGAGGTATAGCCAAAAACATTCAGTACTTC. Protein: CATSSRGGIAKNIQYF. The chain uses TRBV15 and TRBJ2-4; D possibly corresponds to TRBD2 (5 bases). The germline CDR1 and CDR2 sequences are LNHNV and YYDKDF (reference sequence). The CDR3 has 16 residues. Trimming shortened V by 3 bases and J by 0 bases, and 12 bases separated the two germline ends.

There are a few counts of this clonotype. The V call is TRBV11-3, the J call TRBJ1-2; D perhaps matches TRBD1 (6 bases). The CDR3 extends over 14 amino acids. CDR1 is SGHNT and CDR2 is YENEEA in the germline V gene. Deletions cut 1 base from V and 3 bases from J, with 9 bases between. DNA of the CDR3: TGTGCCAGCAGCTTAGGGTCAGGGGACTATGGCTACACCTTC. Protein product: CASSLGSGDYGYTF.

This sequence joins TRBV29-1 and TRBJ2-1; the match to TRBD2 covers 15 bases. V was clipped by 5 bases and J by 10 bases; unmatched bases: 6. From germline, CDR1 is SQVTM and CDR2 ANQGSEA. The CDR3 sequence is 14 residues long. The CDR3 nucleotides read TGCAGCGTTAGGAAAGGGACTAGCGGGGGGGAGCAGTTCTTC. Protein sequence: CSVRKGTSGGEQFF.

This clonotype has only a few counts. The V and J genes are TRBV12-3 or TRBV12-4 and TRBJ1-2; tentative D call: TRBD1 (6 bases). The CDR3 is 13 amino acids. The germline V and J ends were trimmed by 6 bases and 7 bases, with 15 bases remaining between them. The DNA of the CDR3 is TGTGCCAGCAGCCCAGGGGTGGAAGGTGGCTACACCTTC. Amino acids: CASSPGVEGGYTF.

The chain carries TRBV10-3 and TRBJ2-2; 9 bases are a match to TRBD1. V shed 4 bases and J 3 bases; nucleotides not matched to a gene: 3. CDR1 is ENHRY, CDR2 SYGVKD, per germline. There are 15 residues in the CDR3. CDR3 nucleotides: TGTGCCATCAGTGTCTGGACAGGGGACACCGGGGAGCTGTTTTTT. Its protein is CAISVWTGDTGELFF.